A selection of T cell receptor beta chains follows, all from one sample in a study of T cells in localized non-small cell lung cancer. Assay: immunoSEQ multiplex PCR; the TCRdb copy retains only in-frame clones and omits some. The sample contains 20,000 to 25,000 clones, around 85% of which appear only once. Source: PBMCs, taken before any cancer treatment. The receptor source for this set is a man between 40 and 69 years old with stage II squamous cell lung carcinoma. The CDR3 runs from the conserved cysteine through the conserved F or W. D genes are given only for firm matches. Not every row has a clone size; where given, it reads once, few, many or a size class.

v_gene	d_gene	abundance	j_gene	CDR3aa	CDR3nt
TRBV19	-	-	TRBJ1-3	CASGPDSSLYSGNTIYF	TGTGCCAGTGGGCCGGACAGTAGCCTATACTCTGGAAACACCATATATTTT
TRBV11-3	-	-	TRBJ2-7	CASSPSGQTYEQYF	TGTGCCAGCAGTCCCAGCGGACAAACCTACGAGCAGTACTTC
TRBV6-5	-	-	TRBJ2-2	CASSYIQRTGELFF	TGTGCCAGCAGTTACATACAACGGACTGGGGAGCTGTTTTTT
TRBV28	TRBD1	-	TRBJ2-2	CASTVGQVNTGELFF	TGTGCCAGCACTGTGGGACAGGTTAACACCGGGGAGCTGTTTTTT
TRBV7-9	-	few	TRBJ1-1	CASSLDRIAFF	TGTGCCAGCAGCTTAGATCGGATCGCTTTCTTT
TRBV7-9	-	-	TRBJ2-3	CASSLGALGTDTQYF	TGTGCCAGCAGCTTAGGGGCATTGGGCACAGATACGCAGTATTTT
TRBV13	TRBD1	-	TRBJ1-1	CASSLEGPTGGGTEAFF	TGTGCCAGCAGCTTAGAAGGTCCCACAGGGGGCGGCACTGAAGCTTTCTTT
TRBV7-2	-	-	TRBJ2-1	CASSSPKGEDAQFF	TGTGCCAGCAGCTCCCCTAAGGGAGAGGACGCCCAGTTCTTC
TRBV18	-	-	TRBJ1-1	CATQVIGAANTEAFF	TGTGCCACCCAAGTGATCGGGGCCGCGAACACTGAAGCTTTCTTT
TRBV5-4	-	-	TRBJ2-5	CASSLAAVEETQYF	TGTGCCAGCAGCTTGGCGGCAGTAGAAGAGACCCAGTACTTC
TRBV29-1	TRBD2	-	TRBJ2-1	CSVEEGRGGSYNEQFF	TGCAGCGTTGAAGAGGGGCGGGGCGGGAGTTACAATGAGCAGTTCTTC
TRBV9	-	few	TRBJ2-1	CASSVEVGGSQFF	TGTGCCAGCAGCGTAGAGGTAGGGGGGTCGCAGTTCTTC
TRBV19	TRBD2	-	TRBJ2-1	CASTDGGAWNEQFF	TGTGCCAGTACCGACGGGGGGGCCTGGAATGAGCAGTTCTTC
TRBV19	-	-	TRBJ1-5	CASSIDRLNQPQHF	TGTGCCAGTAGTATAGACAGGCTAAATCAGCCCCAGCATTTT
TRBV21-1	-	-	TRBJ2-4	CASSKNFRNIQYF	TGTGCCAGCAGCAAAAATTTTCGAAACATTCAGTACTTC
TRBV5-1	-	once	TRBJ2-1	CASSFSYNEQFF	TGCGCCAGCAGCTTCAGCTACAATGAGCAGTTCTTC
TRBV7-2	TRBD2	-	TRBJ2-1	CASSLAGGSRDNEQFF	TGTGCCAGCAGCTTAGCCGGCGGGAGCAGGGACAATGAGCAGTTCTTC
TRBV10-3	TRBD1	-	TRBJ1-1	CAISQDRVGNTEAFF	TGTGCCATCAGTCAAGACAGGGTTGGGAACACTGAAGCTTTCTTT
TRBV27	-	-	TRBJ1-4	CASSIRQNEKLFF	TGTGCCAGCAGTATACGACAAAATGAAAAACTGTTTTTT
TRBV7-7	-	once	TRBJ2-6	CASSPGLSAGANVLTF	TGTGCTAGCAGCCCCGGACTCTCCGCCGGGGCCAACGTCCTGACTTTC
TRBV5-1	-	once	TRBJ2-2	CASSLYTHQNTGELFF	TGCGCCAGCAGCTTGTATACACATCAGAACACCGGGGAGCTGTTTTTT
TRBV2	-	-	TRBJ2-1	CASGQYNEQFF	TGTGCCAGCGGGCAGTACAATGAGCAGTTCTTC
TRBV6-4	TRBD2	-	TRBJ2-1	CASSVAGTANEQFF	TGTGCCAGCTCTGTAGCGGGGACGGCTAATGAGCAGTTCTTC
TRBV6-5	-	few	TRBJ1-2	CASSSGDGYTF	TGTGCCAGCAGTTCAGGGGATGGCTACACCTTC
TRBV6-1	TRBD2	-	TRBJ2-3	CASSDLAGGIDTQYF	TGTGCCAGCAGTGATTTAGCGGGAGGGATAGATACGCAGTATTTT
TRBV4-1	-	-	TRBJ1-4	CASSQEPAGRFNEKLFF	TGCGCCAGCAGCCAAGAACCGGCTGGGCGGTTTAATGAAAAACTGTTTTTT
TRBV5-6	-	-	TRBJ1-1	CASSQGTNTEAFF	TGTGCCAGCAGCCAAGGGACGAACACTGAAGCTTTCTTT
TRBV10-1	TRBD1	-	TRBJ1-1	CASSDNPVGQGGTEAFF	TGCGCCAGCAGTGATAATCCCGTTGGACAGGGGGGTACTGAAGCTTTCTTT
TRBV5-5	-	-	TRBJ2-7	CASRPRGGSDEQYF	TGTGCCAGCAGGCCTCGGGGAGGATCGGACGAGCAGTACTTC
TRBV5-6	TRBD2	-	TRBJ2-3	CASSLALAGLTDTQYF	TGTGCCAGCAGCTTGGCGTTAGCGGGGCTAACAGATACGCAGTATTTT
TRBV30	-	-	TRBJ2-1	CAWSVSSSSYNEQFF	TGTGCCTGGAGTGTATCCAGCAGCTCCTACAATGAGCAGTTCTTC
TRBV6-5	TRBD1	-	TRBJ1-1	CASSRDRMNTEAFF	TGTGCCAGCAGTCGGGACAGGATGAACACTGAAGCTTTCTTT
TRBV7-2	TRBD1	-	TRBJ2-1	CASSPRQGPYNEQFF	TGTGCCAGCAGCCCCCGACAGGGTCCCTACAATGAGCAGTTCTTC
TRBV15	-	-	TRBJ1-3	CATSREARSGNTIYF	TGTGCCACCAGCAGAGAGGCCCGCTCTGGAAACACCATATATTTT
TRBV18	-	-	TRBJ2-3	CASSPLERGTDTQYF	TGTGCCAGCTCACCACTGGAGCGGGGCACAGATACGCAGTATTTT
TRBV13	TRBD1	-	TRBJ2-7	CASSLGLGQGLNF	TGTGCCAGCAGCTTAGGCCTTGGACAGGGGCTTAACTTC
TRBV9	-	-	TRBJ1-2	CASSGRTAVPYGYTF	TGTGCCAGCAGCGGAAGGACCGCCGTCCCCTATGGCTACACCTTC
TRBV5-1	-	-	TRBJ1-5	CASSLAPSQPQHF	TGCGCCAGCAGCTTGGCACCAAGCCAGCCCCAGCATTTT
TRBV2	-	-	TRBJ1-5	CASKRDVNQPQHF	TGTGCCAGCAAACGGGACGTCAATCAGCCCCAGCATTTT
TRBV5-1	-	-	TRBJ2-7	CASSLVRPLSYEQYF	TGCGCCAGCAGCTTGGTCAGACCGTTGTCCTACGAGCAGTACTTC